This T cell receptor beta chain was observed in a study of blood T cell repertoires in COVID-19. Participants were aged about 18 to 100 years from around 25 US areas. Assignments of participants to cohorts depended upon their own reported clinical history. Data came from immunoSEQ multiplex PCR; TCRdb stores just in-frame clones and leaves some out. The table includes about 140,000 clones, roughly 86% detected once. This clonotype was obtained from a woman between 50 and 59 years old with acute COVID-19. The sequenced material came from PBMCs or T cells enriched from blood (not recorded which).

The CDR3 nucleotides are TGTGCCAGTAGTATAGGGGCCGGGACAGGGGCCTACGAGCAGTACTTC. It yields the protein CASSIGAGTGAYEQYF. The V and J genes are TRBV19 and TRBJ2-7, with 10 bases aligning to TRBD1. V lost 1 base to trimming and J lost 2 bases; unmatched junction nucleotides: 5. The CDR3 loop spans 16 amino acids. From germline, CDR1 is LNHDA and CDR2 SQIVND (reference sequence). Full variable domain (missing parts from reference TRBV19 and TRBJ2-7): DGGITQSPKYLFRKEGQNVTLSCEQNLNHDAMYWYRQDPGQGLRLIYYSQIVNDFQKGDIAEGYSVSREKKESFPLTVTSAQKNPTAFYLCASSIGAGTGAYEQYFGPGTRLTVT.